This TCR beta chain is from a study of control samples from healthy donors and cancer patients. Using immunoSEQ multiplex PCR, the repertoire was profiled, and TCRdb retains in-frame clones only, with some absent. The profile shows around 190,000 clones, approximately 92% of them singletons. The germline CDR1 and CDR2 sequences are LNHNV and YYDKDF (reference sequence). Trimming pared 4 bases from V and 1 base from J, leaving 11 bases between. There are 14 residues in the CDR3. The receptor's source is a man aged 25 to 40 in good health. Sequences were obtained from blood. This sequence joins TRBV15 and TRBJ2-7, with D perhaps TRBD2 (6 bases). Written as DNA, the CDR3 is TGTGCCACCAGCAATGGCGGGATATCCTACGAGCAGTACTTC. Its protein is CATSNGGISYEQYF.